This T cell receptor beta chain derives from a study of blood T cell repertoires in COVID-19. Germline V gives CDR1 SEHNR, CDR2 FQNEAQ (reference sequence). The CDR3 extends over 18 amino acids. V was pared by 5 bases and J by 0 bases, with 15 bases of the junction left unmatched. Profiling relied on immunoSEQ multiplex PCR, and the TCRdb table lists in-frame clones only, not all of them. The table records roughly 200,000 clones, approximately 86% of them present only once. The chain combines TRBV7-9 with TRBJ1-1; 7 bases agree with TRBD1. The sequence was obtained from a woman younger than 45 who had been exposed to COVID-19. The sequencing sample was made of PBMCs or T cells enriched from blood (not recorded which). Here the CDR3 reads CASSRTGTARGMNTEAFF. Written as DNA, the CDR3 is TGTGCCAGCAGCCGAACCGGGACAGCCAGAGGAATGAACACTGAAGCTTTCTTT. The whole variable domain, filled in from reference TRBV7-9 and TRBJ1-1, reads DTGVSQNPRHKITKRGQNVTFRCDPISEHNRLYWYRQTLGQGPEFLTYFQNEAQLEKSRLLSDRFSAERPKGSFSTLEIQRTEQGDSAMYLCASSRTGTARGMNTEAFFGQGTRLTVV.